The 20 T cell receptor beta chains presented below share a single source sample, sequenced in a study of cytomegalovirus exposure and HLA in healthy donors. Both 60 Vbeta primers and 13 Jbeta primers went into the PCR. Clones were read by immunoSEQ multiplex PCR, and TCRdb kept only the in-frame ones, dropping some. The profile shows about 130,000 clones, roughly four fifths of them singletons. Specimen: PBMCs. The receptors stem from a man under 40 in good health and CMV-seronegative.

This clone occurred once. The gene calls are TRBV27 and TRBJ2-7; 9 bases agree with TRBD1. The CDR3 consists of 17 residues. The trim removed 7 bases at V and 4 bases at J, leaving 17 bases unmatched. Germline CDR1 reads MNHEY; CDR2 reads SMNVEV (reference sequence). For the CDR3, the DNA is TGTGCCAGCAATGGCGGGTCCGGGACAGGGTTTAGGTACGAGCAGTACTTC. Its protein is CASNGGSGTGFRYEQYF.

This chain joins TRBV30 and TRBJ1-4; 9 positions match TRBD1. Germline lookup yields CDR1 GTSNPN and CDR2 SVGIG (reference sequence). Trimming cost V 2 bases and J 8 bases; bases outside gene matches: 6. The CDR3 is made up of 14 amino acids. The chain's CDR3 is CAWSTGQGREKLFF. Here the CDR3 DNA reads TGTGCCTGGAGTACGGGACAGGGTCGGGAAAAACTGTTTTTT.

This clone was seen once. This chain joins TRBV29-1 and TRBJ2-1; D perhaps matches TRBD1 (5 bases). The CDR3 contains 16 residues. In germline, CDR1 is SQVTM, CDR2 ANQGSEA. The V gene lost 7 bases and the J gene lost 1 base, with 20 bases spanning the gap. The chain's CDR3 is CSAYTTRVESYNEQFF. In DNA form, the CDR3 reads TGCAGCGCCTACACTACCAGGGTGGAGTCCTACAATGAGCAGTTCTTC.

This chain connects TRBV27 to TRBJ2-3; tentatively, D is TRBD2 (6 bases). V was shortened by 5 bases and J by 8 bases, with 17 bases between the two germline ends. Germline V gives CDR1 MNHEY, CDR2 SMNVEV (reference sequence). This CDR3 comprises 14 residues. CDR3 sequence reads: CASSPPSVIGTQYF. The CDR3 nucleotides read TGTGCCAGCAGTCCCCCTAGCGTCATTGGTACGCAGTATTTT.

The chain links TRBV5-1 to TRBJ2-2; 10 nucleotides agree with TRBD1. The CDR3 loop spans 21 amino acids. Germline trimming cut 0 bases from V and 4 bases from J; bases unmatched to any gene: 18. Germline loops: CDR1 SGHRS, CDR2 YFSETQ. The CDR3 DNA follows: TGCGCCAGCAGCTTGGCCTATCCCCCGGGACAGGGGAATGTCGGCACCGGGGAGCTGTTTTTT. Its translation is CASSLAYPPGQGNVGTGELFF.

The rearrangement uses TRBV27 and TRBJ1-1, with D perhaps TRBD1 (6 bases). Per the germline V gene, CDR1 is MNHEY and CDR2 is SMNVEV (reference sequence). Trimming took 4 bases from V and 6 from J, leaving 15 bases between them. The CDR3 consists of 14 residues. This CDR3 reads CASSSQQGWSEAFF. Here the CDR3 DNA reads TGTGCCAGCAGTTCACAACAGGGTTGGTCTGAAGCTTTCTTT.

The J gene is TRBJ2-2, the V gene TRBV29-1; 9 positions agree with TRBD1. Germline V lookup: CDR1 SQVTM, CDR2 ANQGSEA. The CDR3 length is 15 residues. V shed 2 bases, J shed 4 bases, and the junction held 5 bases outside the gene matches. The CDR3 loop reads CSVEFGDRATGELFF. The CDR3 bases are TGCAGCGTTGAATTTGGGGACAGGGCCACCGGGGAGCTGTTTTTT.

This rearrangement joins TRBV4-2 to TRBJ2-7, with D possibly TRBD2 on 6 matching bases. This CDR3 has 16 amino acids. V lost 0 bases, J lost 6 bases, and 18 bases lay in between. Germline CDR1 and CDR2: LGHNA and YNFKEQ. As DNA, the CDR3 is TGTGCCAGCAGCCAAGATTTACTAGCACAATCGGGCGAGCAGTACTTC. It yields the protein CASSQDLLAQSGEQYF.

The rearrangement uses TRBV29-1 and TRBJ1-1; 8 positions match TRBD1. The CDR3 spans 12 residues. Germline V lookup: CDR1 SQVTM, CDR2 ANQGSEA. V gave up 7 bases and J gave up 5 bases; unmatched junction bases: 6. The DNA for the CDR3 is TGCAGCGCTAGGACAGGGTTTACTGAAGCTTTCTTT. It is translated as CSARTGFTEAFF.

This rearrangement joins TRBV5-1 to TRBJ1-6; D is uncertain. This CDR3 comprises 15 residues. V was pared by 0 bases and J by 7 bases, with 11 bases between. CDR1 is SGHRS, CDR2 YFSETQ, per germline. In DNA form, the CDR3 reads TGCGCCAGCAGCTTGGACAGCCCCGAAAATTCACCCCTCCACTTT. This sequence encodes CASSLDSPENSPLHF. Combining the CDR3 with reference TRBV5-1 and TRBJ1-6 gives the whole variable domain KAGVTQTPRYLIKTRGQQVTLSCSPISGHRSVSWYQQTPGQGLQFLFEYFSETQRNKGNFPGRFSGRQFSNSRSEMNVSTLELGDSALYLCASSLDSPENSPLHFGNGTRLTVT.

The DNA of the CDR3 is TGTGCCACCAGCGGACCCGGGACAGCGAACACTGAAGCTTTCTTT. This sequence encodes CATSGPGTANTEAFF. The chain links TRBV15 to TRBJ1-1; 7 positions agree with TRBD1. CDR1 is LNHNV, CDR2 YYDKDF, per germline (reference sequence). The V segment lost 5 bases and the J segment 1 base; nucleotides outside the gene matches: 7. The length of the CDR3 is 15 residues.

The chain employs TRBV7-2 and TRBJ1-2; D uncertain. Germline V gene data show CDR1 as SGHTA and CDR2 as FQGNSA. The CDR3 loop spans 13 amino acids. V was shortened by 5 bases and J by 3 bases, with 10 bases between the two germline ends. The DNA of the CDR3 is TGTGCCAGCAGCCCGCACGAGGACTATGGCTACACCTTC. Amino acids: CASSPHEDYGYTF.

V gene TRBV6-5 combines with J gene TRBJ2-7, with 10 bases that match TRBD1. There are 15 residues in the CDR3. Germline V CDR1 and CDR2: MNHEY, SVGAGI. The V and J ends lost 6 bases and 4 bases, in that order; junction bases with no gene match: 9. The CDR3 nucleotides are TGTGCCAGCAGCACCACTCCGGGACAGGGGTACGAGCAGTACTTC. Translation gives CASSTTPGQGYEQYF.

CDR3 loop: CASSPPDRVEAFF. In nucleotides, the CDR3 is TGTGCCAGCTCACCACCCGACAGGGTGGAGGCTTTCTTT. This sequence joins TRBV18 and TRBJ1-1, with 7 bases identical to TRBD1. The CDR3 is 13 amino acids. The V gene end was trimmed by 0 bases and the J gene end by 11 bases; junction bases not matched to a gene: 6. CDR1 is KGHSH and CDR2 is LQKENI in the germline V gene.

This clone was detected only once. The rearrangement uses TRBV6-6 and TRBJ2-1; perhaps TRBD1 as D (6 bases). The CDR3 contains 15 residues. V gave up 2 bases and J gave up 6 bases, with 14 bases separating them. Germline assignment: CDR1 MNHNY and CDR2 SVGAGI (reference sequence). In DNA, the CDR3 is TGTGCCAGCAGTTACCCCGCGGACAGAAGCAATGAGCAGTTCTTC. Translation gives CASSYPADRSNEQFF.

V gene TRBV6-5 combines with J gene TRBJ2-7; D unclear. Germline CDR1 is MNHEY and CDR2 is SVGAGI. This CDR3 comprises 16 residues. Trimming stripped 3 bases from V and 2 bases from J, with 17 bases between. The CDR3, as DNA: TGTGCCAGCAGTTATCTGCTAGATACGCCTCCCTACGAGCAGTACTTC. Translation: CASSYLLDTPPYEQYF.

The V gene is TRBV6-5, the J gene TRBJ2-5, with D possibly being TRBD2 (5 bases). The end of the DNA fits TRBJ2-7 better, so the J call may be wrong. CDR1 is MNHEY, CDR2 SVGAGI, per germline. CDR3 length equals 12 residues. The CDR3 region has the DNA TGTGCCAGCAATGTCGGGAATAACGAGCAGTACTTC. Its protein is CASNVGNNEQYF.

This chain connects TRBV4-2 to TRBJ1-6, with 12 bases identical to TRBD1. V gave up 5 bases and J gave up 4 bases; unmatched junction bases: 6. This CDR3 has 17 residues. Germline CDR1 reads LGHNA; CDR2 reads YNFKEQ. CDR3 in amino acids: CASSLTGQGAYNSPLHF. DNA of the CDR3: TGTGCCAGCAGCTTAACGGGACAGGGGGCTTATAATTCACCCCTCCACTTT.

This clone was recorded a few times. The chain uses TRBV2 and TRBJ2-2, with TRBD1 identical over 12 bases. The CDR3 runs 17 residues. Germline-derived CDR1 and CDR2 are SNHLY and FYNNEI. V dropped 5 bases and J dropped 6; count of bases not matched to a gene: 10. The CDR3 region has the DNA TGTGCCAGCAGTAGTCAGGGACAGGGGGCGTTACCCGGGGAGCTGTTTTTT. As protein: CASSSQGQGALPGELFF.

This clone was seen a few times. The chain recombines TRBV6-5 with TRBJ2-7; TRBD2 aligns across 7 bases. CDR1 is MNHEY, CDR2 SVGAGI, per germline. This CDR3 is 14 amino acids long. V shed 6 bases and J 6 bases; nucleotides not matched to a gene: 11. The CDR3 loop reads CASSPPGRGGEQYF. CDR3 in DNA: TGTGCCAGCAGCCCCCCGGGGAGGGGAGGCGAGCAGTACTTC.